This T cell receptor (beta chain) came from a study of blood T cell repertoires in COVID-19. At the level of the study: COVID-19 samples collected from the United States, Italy and Spain covered acute and convalescent phases. T cells, B-cell-depleted T cells, or PBMCs provided the cDNA or gDNA that served as material.

Per the study methods: Nucleated cell counts were estimated from reference gene primer amplification. Measured with immunoSEQ multiplex PCR; TCRdb has only the in-frame clones, and not every one. Clonal size and the V and J genes are those of that table, whereas D and trimming came from the DNA. Here the sample spans approximately 120,000 clones, approximately 80% being singletons. This CDR3 is 13 amino acids long. V shed 6 bases and J 4 bases; nucleotides not matched to a gene: 5. The germline V gene has CDR1 SNHLY and CDR2 FYNNEI. This chain connects TRBV2 to TRBJ1-2, with 7 bases aligning to TRBD1. Sequenced material: peripheral blood. This TCR derives from a woman aged 45-65 years with acute or convalescent COVID-19. CDR3 DNA: TGTGCCAGCAGCGGGGACAGAAGCTATGGCTACACCTTC. Protein sequence: CASSGDRSYGYTF. The complete variable domain, with remaining parts taken from reference TRBV2 and TRBJ1-2, reads EPEVTQTPSHQVTQMGQEVILRCVPISNHLYFYWYRQILGQKVEFLVSFYNNEISEKSEIFDDQFSVERPDGSNFTLKIRSTKLEDSAMYFCASSGDRSYGYTFGSGTRLTVV.